These T cell receptor beta chains were read from a single sample in a study of OX40 agonist ivuxolimab in advanced cancers. Only in-frame clones appear in the TCRdb table, and some are missing; sequencing was by immunoSEQ multiplex PCR. The sample consists of more than 75,000 clones, 75% to 90% of them appearing once. The specimen comprised CD4+ or CD8+ T cells sorted from blood, sampled in a trial of the OX40 agonist ivuxolimab. All receptors come from an adult with an advanced solid tumor such as melanoma, head and neck, liver or kidney cancer. Both conserved end residues are part of each CDR3. The D gene is left open where the match is weak. Only part of the rows carry a size: once, few, many, or a class if the clone is expanded.

d_call	v_call	clone_size	j_call	cdr3_aa	cdr3_nt
TRBD2	TRBV5-4	NA	TRBJ2-6	CASSLGDYGANVLTF	TGTGCCAGCAGCTTGGGGGACTATGGGGCCAACGTCCTGACTTTC
TRBD2	TRBV5-4	NA	TRBJ2-7	CASSFTSGSRGEQYF	TGTGCCAGCAGCTTCACTAGCGGGAGTAGGGGCGAGCAGTACTTC
NA	TRBV6-5	NA	TRBJ2-2	CASSRQGRDGELFF	TGTGCCAGCAGCCGTCAGGGTAGGGACGGGGAGCTGTTTTTT
NA	TRBV18	NA	TRBJ2-3	CASSPMPGGTDTQYF	TGTGCCAGCTCGCCAATGCCCGGGGGCACAGATACGCAGTATTTT
NA	TRBV6-5	NA	TRBJ1-3	CASSHGNGGNTIYF	TGTGCCAGCAGTCACGGAAACGGAGGAAACACCATATATTTT
NA	TRBV6-5	NA	TRBJ1-2	CASSQAQGAYGYTF	TGTGCCAGCAGCCAAGCACAGGGCGCCTATGGCTACACCTTC
TRBD1	TRBV18	NA	TRBJ1-2	CASSRDLQGMGYGYTF	TGTGCCAGCTCACGGGATCTACAGGGGATGGGCTATGGCTACACCTTC
NA	TRBV5-1	NA	TRBJ2-1	CASSLVPGEYNEQFF	TGCGCCAGCAGCTTGGTCCCGGGGGAATACAATGAGCAGTTCTTC
NA	TRBV7-3	NA	TRBJ1-1	CASSLKGGTEAFF	TGTGCCAGCAGCTTGAAGGGGGGCACTGAAGCTTTCTTT
TRBD1	TRBV29-1	NA	TRBJ1-1	CSVERRQGMTEAFF	TGCAGCGTTGAAAGGAGACAGGGTATGACTGAAGCTTTCTTT
NA	TRBV4-3	NA	TRBJ1-1	CASSQERNRVVTEAFF	TGCGCCAGCAGCCAAGAGAGGAACAGGGTGGTCACTGAAGCTTTCTTT
NA	TRBV30	NA	TRBJ1-2	CAWSISLGDGYTF	TGTGCCTGGAGTATATCCCTCGGGGATGGCTACACCTTC
NA	TRBV5-1	NA	TRBJ1-2	CASSPELGLGGYTF	TGCGCCAGCAGCCCCGAGTTGGGTTTAGGAGGCTACACCTTC
NA	TRBV10-2	NA	TRBJ1-2	CASSEGVSAGYTF	TGCGCCAGCAGTGAAGGGGTGTCGGCTGGCTACACCTTC
TRBD2	TRBV6-6	NA	TRBJ2-1	CASSRGTSGHNEQFF	TGTGCCAGCAGTCGGGGGACTAGCGGGCACAATGAGCAGTTCTTC
NA	TRBV4-2	NA	TRBJ2-3	CASSQGDPTDTQYF	TGTGCCAGCAGCCAAGGGGACCCCACAGATACGCAGTATTTT
NA	TRBV6-4	few	TRBJ2-2	CASSEGVETGELFF	TGTGCCAGCAGTGAGGGGGTAGAGACCGGGGAGCTGTTTTTT
TRBD2	TRBV30	NA	TRBJ2-1	CAWSRGTSGLNEQFF	TGTGCCTGGAGTCGGGGGACTAGCGGCCTTAATGAGCAGTTCTTC
NA	TRBV18	NA	TRBJ2-5	CASSPGGGLQETQYF	TGTGCCAGCTCACCCGGAGGGGGATTACAAGAGACCCAGTACTTC
NA	TRBV19	NA	TRBJ1-5	CASSRGQYSNQPQHF	TGTGCCAGTAGCCGAGGACAATATAGCAATCAGCCCCAGCATTTT
NA	TRBV19	NA	TRBJ1-2	CASSIDPIGANYGYTF	TGTGCCAGTAGTATAGATCCCATAGGAGCTAACTATGGCTACACCTTC
NA	TRBV5-6	NA	TRBJ1-2	CASSQYPYGYTF	TGTGCCAGCAGTCAGTACCCCTATGGCTACACCTTC
NA	TRBV18	NA	TRBJ1-2	CASSRSSGTYGYTF	TGTGCCAGCTCACGGAGTAGCGGGACCTATGGCTACACCTTC
NA	TRBV20-1	NA	TRBJ2-3	CSALGNTQYF	TGCAGTGCCCTGGGTAATACGCAGTATTTT
TRBD2	TRBV28	NA	TRBJ2-2	CASSSRAGNTGELFF	TGTGCCAGCAGTTCCCGAGCGGGAAACACCGGGGAGCTGTTTTTT
NA	TRBV4-1	NA	TRBJ1-1	CASSPADNMNTEAFF	TGCGCCAGCAGCCCCGCGGATAACATGAACACTGAAGCTTTCTTT